The rows below give T cell receptor beta chains drawn from one sample of a study of T cells after yellow fever vaccination. TCRdb re-called the 5' RACE reads through MiXCR, storing one row per CDR3 protein. The sample has about 150,000 distinct CDR3 sequences, under 8% seen once. Sequenced here: CD4+ T cells sorted from PBMCs, sampled 10 days after the yellow fever booster vaccination. The receptors derive from a man aged 25 to 40 who received the YFV17D yellow fever vaccine. Both conserved end residues are part of each CDR3. A D gene is named only where the DNA matches it firmly. Where a row states a size, it is once, few, many or the class of an expanded clone; other rows omit it.

clone_size: few
j_call: TRBJ2-7
v_call: TRBV4-2
d_call: -
cdr3_aa: CASSHPGVSGEQYF
cdr3_nt: TGTGCCAGCAGCCACCCCGGGGTCTCCGGCGAGCAGTACTTC

clone_size: many
j_call: TRBJ2-1
v_call: TRBV12-3/TRBV12-4
d_call: -
cdr3_aa: CASSYRSYNEQFF
cdr3_nt: TGTGCCAGCAGTTACAGAAGCTACAATGAGCAGTTCTTC

clone_size: many
j_call: TRBJ1-1
v_call: TRBV20-1
d_call: TRBD1
cdr3_aa: CSARFWGTGGTEAFF
cdr3_nt: TGCAGTGCTAGATTCTGGGGGACAGGGGGCACTGAAGCTTTCTTT

clone_size: many
j_call: TRBJ2-1
v_call: TRBV3-1
d_call: -
cdr3_aa: CASPQVGYAEQFF
cdr3_nt: TGTGCCAGCCCGCAGGTAGGGTATGCTGAGCAGTTCTTC

clone_size: many
j_call: TRBJ2-4
v_call: TRBV11-2
d_call: -
cdr3_aa: CASSLAGVENIQYF
cdr3_nt: TGTGCCAGCAGCTTAGCCGGAGTGGAGAACATTCAGTACTTC

clone_size: many
j_call: TRBJ2-7
v_call: TRBV19
d_call: TRBD2
cdr3_aa: CASSKPGLVYEQYF
cdr3_nt: TGTGCCAGTAGTAAACCGGGACTAGTCTACGAGCAGTACTTC

clone_size: many
j_call: TRBJ2-6
v_call: TRBV18
d_call: -
cdr3_aa: CASSREHASGANVLTF
cdr3_nt: TGTGCCAGCTCACGCGAACACGCCTCTGGGGCCAACGTCCTGACTTTC

clone_size: few
j_call: TRBJ2-3
v_call: TRBV7-2
d_call: -
cdr3_aa: CASSSFGVTTDTQYF
cdr3_nt: TGTGCCAGCAGCTCGTTCGGGGTCACCACAGATACGCAGTATTTT

clone_size: many
j_call: TRBJ2-3
v_call: TRBV5-1
d_call: -
cdr3_aa: CASSYGSTTDTQYF
cdr3_nt: TGCGCCAGCAGCTATGGGTCTACCACAGATACGCAGTATTTT

clone_size: many
j_call: TRBJ2-5
v_call: TRBV19
d_call: -
cdr3_aa: CASSNAGIRGETQYF
cdr3_nt: TGTGCCAGTAGTAACGCGGGTATCCGAGGCGAGACCCAGTACTTC

clone_size: -
j_call: TRBJ1-6
v_call: TRBV27
d_call: -
cdr3_aa: CASGNRANPTSSYNSPLHF
cdr3_nt: TGTGCCAGCGGTAACAGGGCTAACCCGACTAGCTCCTATAATTCACCCCTCCACTTT

clone_size: many
j_call: TRBJ2-7
v_call: TRBV20-1
d_call: TRBD2
cdr3_aa: CSAFSGRVDEQYF
cdr3_nt: TGCAGTGCTTTTAGCGGGAGGGTCGACGAGCAGTACTTC

clone_size: few
j_call: TRBJ2-1
v_call: TRBV20-1
d_call: -
cdr3_aa: CSARPDKGLRSYNEQFF
cdr3_nt: TGCAGTGCTAGACCCGACAAGGGACTTCGATCCTACAATGAGCAGTTCTTC

clone_size: -
j_call: TRBJ2-2
v_call: TRBV5-4
d_call: TRBD1
cdr3_aa: CASSSGGLNTGELFF
cdr3_nt: TGTGCCAGCAGCTCAGGGGGCCTAAACACCGGGGAGCTGTTTTTT

clone_size: many
j_call: TRBJ2-5
v_call: TRBV7-9
d_call: -
cdr3_aa: CASSLAGTGETQYF
cdr3_nt: TGTGCCAGCAGCTTAGCTGGGACGGGAGAGACCCAGTACTTC

clone_size: few
j_call: TRBJ1-5
v_call: TRBV27
d_call: TRBD1
cdr3_aa: CASSLRTGATSNQPQHF
cdr3_nt: TGTGCCAGCAGTTTACGGACAGGGGCCACTAGCAATCAGCCCCAGCATTTT

clone_size: many
j_call: TRBJ1-2
v_call: TRBV16
d_call: -
cdr3_aa: CASSPLSETSTF
cdr3_nt: TGTGCCAGCAGCCCACTTTCAGAGACCTCCACCTTC

clone_size: few
j_call: TRBJ2-4
v_call: TRBV23-1
d_call: -
cdr3_aa: CASSPAICITKLAKNIQYF
cdr3_nt: TGCGCCAGCAGTCCGGCCATTTGCATAACAAAACTAGCCAAAAACATTCAGTACTTC

clone_size: -
j_call: TRBJ2-3
v_call: TRBV11-2
d_call: TRBD1
cdr3_aa: CASSARGRLSTDTQYF
cdr3_nt: TGTGCCAGCAGTGCGAGGGGGCGGCTTAGCACAGATACGCAGTATTTT

clone_size: -
j_call: TRBJ1-2
v_call: TRBV20-1
d_call: TRBD1
cdr3_aa: CSARVKVEGAGSGYTF
cdr3_nt: TGCAGTGCTAGAGTTAAGGTGGAGGGGGCTGGGAGTGGCTACACCTTC

clone_size: few
j_call: TRBJ2-7
v_call: TRBV4-3
d_call: TRBD2
cdr3_aa: CASSQDYLAGGPVEQYF
cdr3_nt: TGCGCCAGCAGCCAAGATTACTTAGCGGGAGGGCCGGTCGAGCAGTACTTC

clone_size: many
j_call: TRBJ2-1
v_call: TRBV25-1
d_call: -
cdr3_aa: CASRQGIDNEQFF
cdr3_nt: TGTGCCAGCAGGCAGGGGATAGATAATGAGCAGTTCTTC

clone_size: -
j_call: TRBJ2-5
v_call: TRBV5-6
d_call: -
cdr3_aa: CASSPRTPPATQYF
cdr3_nt: TGTGCCAGCAGCCCGCGGACTCCGCCGGCGACCCAGTACTTC

clone_size: many
j_call: TRBJ2-5
v_call: TRBV6-2/TRBV6-3
d_call: TRBD1
cdr3_aa: CASSKGAPNQETQYF
cdr3_nt: TGTGCCAGCAGTAAGGGGGCTCCTAACCAAGAGACCCAGTACTTC

clone_size: few
j_call: TRBJ2-7
v_call: TRBV19
d_call: -
cdr3_aa: CASSSSGIHEQYF
cdr3_nt: TGTGCCAGTAGTAGCTCCGGGATACACGAGCAGTACTTC

clone_size: many
j_call: TRBJ2-1
v_call: TRBV14
d_call: TRBD2
cdr3_aa: CASSQPGLAASSYNEQFF
cdr3_nt: TGTGCCAGCAGCCAGCCGGGACTAGCGGCCTCCTCCTACAATGAGCAGTTCTTC

clone_size: many
j_call: TRBJ2-7
v_call: TRBV10-3
d_call: -
cdr3_aa: CAIRGTLDEQYF
cdr3_nt: TGTGCCATCCGAGGGACCCTGGACGAGCAGTACTTC

clone_size: -
j_call: TRBJ2-6
v_call: TRBV7-8
d_call: TRBD2
cdr3_aa: CASSARLAGGPGANVLTF
cdr3_nt: TGTGCCAGCAGCGCCCGACTAGCGGGAGGGCCCGGGGCCAACGTCCTGACTTTC

clone_size: few
j_call: TRBJ1-1
v_call: TRBV7-2
d_call: -
cdr3_aa: CASSQMVGNTEAFF
cdr3_nt: TGTGCCAGCAGTCAAATGGTGGGGAACACTGAAGCTTTCTTT

clone_size: many
j_call: TRBJ2-5
v_call: TRBV20-1
d_call: -
cdr3_aa: CSARKLDSWETQYF
cdr3_nt: TGCAGTGCTAGAAAGTTGGATTCGTGGGAGACCCAGTACTTC

clone_size: many
j_call: TRBJ2-5
v_call: TRBV6-2/TRBV6-3
d_call: -
cdr3_aa: CASSSSGFRTQYF
cdr3_nt: TGTGCCAGCAGTTCCTCGGGGTTTCGGACCCAGTACTTC